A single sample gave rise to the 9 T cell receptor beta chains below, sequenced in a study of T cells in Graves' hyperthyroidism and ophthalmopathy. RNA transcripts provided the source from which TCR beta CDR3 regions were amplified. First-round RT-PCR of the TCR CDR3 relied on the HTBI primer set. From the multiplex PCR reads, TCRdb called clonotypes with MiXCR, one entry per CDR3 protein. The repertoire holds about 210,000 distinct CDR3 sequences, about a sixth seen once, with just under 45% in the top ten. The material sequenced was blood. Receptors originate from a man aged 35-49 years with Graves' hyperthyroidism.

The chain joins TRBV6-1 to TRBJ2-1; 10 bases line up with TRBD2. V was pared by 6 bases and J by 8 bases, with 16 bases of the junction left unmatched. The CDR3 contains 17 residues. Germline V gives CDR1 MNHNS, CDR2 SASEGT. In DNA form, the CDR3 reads TGTGCCAGCAGCTCGACTAGCGGGCGGTCACCAGCCGATGAGCAGTTCTTC. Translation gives CASSSTSGRSPADEQFF.

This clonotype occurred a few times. The CDR3 nucleotides are TGTGCCAGCAGTCCCCAGGTGCGGGGGGGCCCCCCCGCACAAGAGACCCAGTACTTC. This translates into CASSPQVRGGPPAQETQYF. J is TRBJ2-5 and V is TRBV25-1; TRBD2 aligns across 9 bases. V gave up 5 bases and J gave up 2 bases; unmatched junction bases: 18. Germline V gives CDR1 MGHDK, CDR2 SYGVNS. This CDR3 has 19 amino acids.

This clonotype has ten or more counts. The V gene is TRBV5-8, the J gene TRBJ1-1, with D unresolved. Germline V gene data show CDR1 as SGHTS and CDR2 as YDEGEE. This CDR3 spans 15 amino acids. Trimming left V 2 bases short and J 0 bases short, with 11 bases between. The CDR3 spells CASSFNWGLNTEAFF. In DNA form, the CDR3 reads TGTGCCAGCAGCTTCAACTGGGGATTGAACACTGAAGCTTTCTTT.

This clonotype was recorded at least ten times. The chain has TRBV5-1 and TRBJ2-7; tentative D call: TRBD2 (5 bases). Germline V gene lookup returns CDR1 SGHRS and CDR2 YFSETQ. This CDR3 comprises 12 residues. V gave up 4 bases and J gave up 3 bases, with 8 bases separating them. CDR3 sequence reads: CASSPGDYEQYF. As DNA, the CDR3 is TGCGCCAGCAGCCCCGGGGACTACGAGCAGTACTTC.

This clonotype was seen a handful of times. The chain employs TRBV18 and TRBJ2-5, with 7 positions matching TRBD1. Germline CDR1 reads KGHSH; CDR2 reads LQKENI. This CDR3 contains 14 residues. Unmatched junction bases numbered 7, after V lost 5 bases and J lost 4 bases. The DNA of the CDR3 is TGTGCCAGCTCATTAGCAGGGGGAGCAGAGACCCAGTACTTC. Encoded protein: CASSLAGGAETQYF.

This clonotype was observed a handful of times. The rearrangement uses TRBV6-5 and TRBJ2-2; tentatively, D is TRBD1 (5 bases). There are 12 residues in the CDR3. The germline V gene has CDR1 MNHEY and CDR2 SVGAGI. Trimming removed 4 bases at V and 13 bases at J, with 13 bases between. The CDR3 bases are TGTGCCAGCAGTTTTCAGGGCCACTCGCTGTTTTTT. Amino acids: CASSFQGHSLFF.

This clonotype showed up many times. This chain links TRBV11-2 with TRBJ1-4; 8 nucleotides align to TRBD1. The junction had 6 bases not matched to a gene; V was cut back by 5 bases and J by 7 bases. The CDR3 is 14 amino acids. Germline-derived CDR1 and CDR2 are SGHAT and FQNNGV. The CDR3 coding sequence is TGTGCCAGCAGCCTTGGACAGGGTCGTGAAAAACTGTTTTTT. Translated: CASSLGQGREKLFF.

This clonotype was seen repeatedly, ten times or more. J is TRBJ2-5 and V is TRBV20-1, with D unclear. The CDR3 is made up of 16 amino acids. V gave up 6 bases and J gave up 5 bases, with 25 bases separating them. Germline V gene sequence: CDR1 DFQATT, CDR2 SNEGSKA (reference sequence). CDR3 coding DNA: TGCAGTGCCTTACGCCCGACGCGCTTATTGGGTGAGACCCAGTACTTC. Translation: CSALRPTRLLGETQYF.

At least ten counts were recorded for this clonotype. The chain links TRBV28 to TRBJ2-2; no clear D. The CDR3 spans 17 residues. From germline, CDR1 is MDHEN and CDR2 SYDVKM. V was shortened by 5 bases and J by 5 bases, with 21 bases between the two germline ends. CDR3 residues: CASSTPKSGHGTGELFF. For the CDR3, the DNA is TGTGCCAGCAGTACACCGAAGTCCGGGCATGGTACCGGGGAGCTGTTTTTT.